This TCR beta chain was observed in a study of shared clonotypes between healthy human individuals. The germline V gene encodes CDR1 MNHEY and CDR2 SVGAGI. The J segment lost 6 bases and the V segment lost 2 bases, leaving 9 bases of the junction unmatched. This CDR3 spans 16 amino acids. The naive CD8 fraction comprised CD45RO-negative cells positively selected for CCR7 and excluded terminally differentiated effector memory CD45RA+ cells. This table comes from immunoSEQ multiplex PCR, and its TCRdb copy is limited to in-frame clones, with some not included. The sample holds nearly 2 million clones; about 95% are singletons and the top ten take around 1.2%.

What was sequenced was naive CD8+ T cells sorted from blood. The clonotype comes from a young man in good health. This chain links TRBV6-5 with TRBJ2-1; 8 bases line up with TRBD2. DNA for the CDR3: TGTGCCAGCAGTTACGATCGGGAGGGCCAGGGCAATGAGCAGTTCTTC. Translation: CASSYDREGQGNEQFF.